These 29 T cell receptor beta chains originate from one sample sequenced in a study of human T cells and chemical hapten exposure. TCRdb fed the RACE reads into MiXCR, producing one record per CDR3 protein. The sample contains 340,000 or so distinct CDR3 sequences, about 7% of which appear only once. The time point denotes: patch test 1, 2 weeks after DPC sensitization. The treatment was: therapeutic diphenylcyclopropenone sensitization with weekly scalp DPC. Sequenced here: whole blood, sampled in connection with sensitization to the hapten diphenylcyclopropenone (DPC). The receptors stem from a woman aged 18 to 35 with alopecia areata. Some clones in this sample may be carry-over from other donors' samples.

In this sample, this clonotype turned up a few times. CDR3: CASNSWADNTGELFF. The CDR3 DNA sequence: TGTGCCAGCAACTCTTGGGCCGATAACACCGGGGAGCTGTTTTTT. V gene TRBV13 combines with J gene TRBJ2-2; the D is unclear. The CDR3 is 15 residues long. The germline V gene has CDR1 PRHDT and CDR2 FYEKMQ (reference sequence). Trimming removed 7 bases at V and 2 bases at J, with 14 bases between.

This clonotype was seen many times. The chain joins TRBV20-1 to TRBJ2-1; D may match TRBD1 or TRBD2 (5 bases each). V was cut by 4 bases and J by 9 bases, with 16 bases left in between. Germline CDR1 is DFQATT and CDR2 is SNEGSKA (reference sequence). There are 13 residues in the CDR3. CDR3 sequence (DNA): TGCAGTGCTACCCATCCGGGGCGGCGTGAGCAGTTCTTC. Its protein product is CSATHPGRREQFF.

There are many counts of this clonotype. The V and J genes are TRBV5-1 and TRBJ1-6, with TRBD1 matching over 9 bases. This CDR3 has 15 amino acids. From germline, CDR1 is SGHRS and CDR2 YFSETQ. J gave up 10 bases and V 0 bases, and 5 bases lay outside the gene matches. CDR3 nucleotide sequence: TGCGCCAGCAGCTTGGCCCGACAGGGGGTCTCACCCCTCCACTTT. Residues: CASSLARQGVSPLHF.

This sequence joins TRBV28 and TRBJ2-7, with no clear D. Trimming cost V 5 bases and J 3 bases, with 14 bases left between them. CDR1 and CDR2 from the germline V gene are MDHEN and SYDVKM. The CDR3 has 14 amino acids. DNA of the CDR3: TGTGCCAGCAGTCTAGGTCAGATCCACTACGAGCAGTACTTC. This gives the protein CASSLGQIHYEQYF.

This clonotype was detected a few times. This chain connects TRBV10-3 to TRBJ2-5; 9 bases match TRBD2. With 3 bases clipped from V and 1 base from J, the junction kept 6 bases outside the gene matches. The CDR3 totals 16 residues. The germline CDR1 and CDR2 sequences are ENHRY and SYGVKD. The CDR3 coding sequence is TGTGCCATCAGTGATCAGCGGGGGGCTATCCAAGAGACCCAGTACTTC. Protein product: CAISDQRGAIQETQYF.

This clonotype was detected many times. This chain uses TRBV15 with TRBJ1-4; TRBD1 is a possible D gene (6 bases). V shed 0 bases and J shed 7 bases, with 15 bases lying between them. Germline V lookup: CDR1 LNHNV, CDR2 YYDKDF (reference sequence). This CDR3 has 16 residues. The CDR3 DNA reads TGTGCCACCAGCAGAGATAGGGAAGGGGGAAGTGAAAAACTGTTTTTT. It is translated as CATSRDREGGSEKLFF. The complete variable domain, with remaining parts taken from reference TRBV15 and TRBJ1-4, reads DAMVIQNPRYQVTQFGKPVTLSCSQTLNHNVMYWYQQKSSQAPKLLFHYYDKDFNNEADTPDNFQSRRPNTSFCFLDIRSPGLGDTAMYLCATSRDREGGSEKLFFGSGTQLSVL.

This clonotype was counted only a few times. V usage is TRBV20-1 and J usage is TRBJ1-2; 9 nucleotides match TRBD1. Germline CDR1 and CDR2: DFQATT and SNEGSKA (reference sequence). The V gene end was trimmed by 3 bases and the J gene end by 8 bases; junction bases not matched to a gene: 1. This CDR3 has 11 amino acids. The CDR3 sequence is CSARDRGGYTF. In DNA, the CDR3 is TGCAGTGCTAGGGACAGGGGCGGCTACACCTTC.

This clonotype has a count of ten or more. The J gene is TRBJ2-2, the V gene TRBV5-5; 9 bases map to TRBD1. Germline assignment: CDR1 SGHKS and CDR2 YYEKEE (reference sequence). The J segment lost 3 bases and the V segment lost 4 bases, leaving 1 base of the junction unmatched. The CDR3 totals 14 residues. The CDR3: CASSRDRDTGELFF. The CDR3 coding sequence is TGTGCCAGCAGCCGGGACAGGGACACCGGGGAGCTGTTTTTT.

Many counts were recorded for this clonotype. This rearrangement joins TRBV4-3 to TRBJ2-1, with 9 bases aligning to TRBD2. The CDR3 contains 16 residues. Per the germline V gene, CDR1 is LGHNA and CDR2 is YSLEER. After removal of 1 base from V and 7 bases from J, the junction contained 8 bases not matched to a gene. CDR3 in amino acids: CASSQVGGGAGNEQFF. The CDR3 region has the DNA TGCGCCAGCAGCCAAGTAGGCGGGGGGGCGGGGAATGAGCAGTTCTTC.

V usage is TRBV5-5 and J usage is TRBJ2-5; TRBD2 aligns across 15 bases. The V gene end was trimmed by 4 bases and the J gene end by 1 base; junction bases not matched to a gene: 8. The CDR3 runs 18 residues. The germline V gene has CDR1 SGHKS and CDR2 YYEKEE (reference sequence). The CDR3 DNA reads as TGTGCCAGCAGCCCCGGAAGGACTAGCGGGGGGGCCCAAGAGACCCAGTACTTC. Residues: CASSPGRTSGGAQETQYF.

This clonotype has at least ten counts. The chain carries TRBV12-3 or TRBV12-4 and TRBJ2-5; D not certain. Trimming took off 6 bases at V and 1 base at J, with 12 bases between the two ends. The CDR3 spans 14 residues. CDR3 sequence reads: CASSPGQIQETQYF. CDR3 nucleotide sequence: TGTGCCAGCAGCCCTGGGCAGATCCAAGAGACCCAGTACTTC.

A few counts support this clonotype. The chain uses TRBV18 and TRBJ2-5; tentatively, D is TRBD2 (5 bases). CDR3 length: 16 amino acids. Trimming took off 6 bases at V and 5 bases at J, with 22 bases between the two ends. Germline CDR1 is KGHSH and CDR2 is LQKENI. The CDR3 spells CASSSRGGERVETQYF. The DNA of the CDR3 is TGTGCCAGCTCCTCAAGAGGAGGAGAGAGGGTGGAGACCCAGTACTTC.

V is TRBV7-8 and J is TRBJ2-5; TRBD2 might be the D (5 bases). Per the germline V gene, CDR1 is SGHVS and CDR2 is FQNEAQ. CDR3 size: 14 residues. V lost 5 bases and J lost 4, with 14 bases in between. This CDR3 reads CASSPLRGSETQYF. The CDR3 DNA reads TGTGCCAGCAGCCCCCTAAGAGGGTCAGAGACCCAGTACTTC.

The J gene is TRBJ1-6, the V gene TRBV3-1; weak D call: TRBD1 (6 bases). Germline V gives CDR1 LGHDT, CDR2 YNNKEL (reference sequence). The CDR3 has 16 residues. Trimming removed 1 base from V and 2 bases from J, with 9 bases in between. The CDR3 DNA reads as TGTGCCAGCAGCCAAGGGGCAGGGGCCTATAATTCACCCCTCCACTTT. Translation: CASSQGAGAYNSPLHF.

There are a few counts of this clonotype. The chain combines TRBV13 with TRBJ2-4; D is undetermined. V gave up 3 bases and J gave up 7 bases, with 7 bases separating them. The CDR3 totals 12 residues. The germline V gene has CDR1 PRHDT and CDR2 FYEKMQ (reference sequence). As DNA, the CDR3 is TGTGCCAGCAGCTTTCTCCGGAACATTCAGTACTTC. Its protein is CASSFLRNIQYF.

About this clonotype: A much larger clone sits a single nucleotide away, making a read error possible. This chain uses TRBV28 with TRBJ2-1, with D possibly being TRBD1 (6 bases). This CDR3 is 16 amino acids long. Germline CDR1 MDHEN, CDR2 SYDVKM. CDR3 nucleotide sequence: TGTACCAGCAGCCCGCACAGGGCGGAATTAAACAATGAGCAGTTCTTC. It translates to CTSSPHRAELNNEQFF.

This clonotype has more than one count but fewer than ten. The chain recombines TRBV6-2 or TRBV6-3 with TRBJ1-3; tentatively, D is TRBD1 (6 bases). The CDR3 sequence is 15 residues long. V was shortened by 5 bases and J by 2 bases, with 13 bases between the two germline ends. CDR1 MNHEY and CDR2 SVGEGT come from the germline V gene. This chain's CDR3 is CASSPGQSAGNTIYF. For the CDR3, the DNA is TGTGCCAGCAGTCCCGGACAGTCCGCTGGAAACACCATATATTTT.

This clonotype has a count of ten or more. The J gene is TRBJ2-1, the V gene TRBV7-2; D may be TRBD2 (6 bases). The CDR3 is 13 amino acids. The germline gives CDR1 SGHTA, CDR2 FQGNSA. Deletions cut 5 bases from V and 13 bases from J, with 18 bases between. The CDR3 nucleotides read TGTGCCAGCAGCCCCAACGCGGGAATCTTACAGTTCTTC. Protein: CASSPNAGILQFF. Full variable domain (rest looked up from reference TRBV7-2 and TRBJ2-1): GAGVSQSPSNKVTEKGKDVELRCDPISGHTALYWYRQSLGQGLEFLIYFQGNSAPDKSGLPSDRFSAERTGGSVSTLTIQRTQQEDSAVYLCASSPNAGILQFFGPGTRLTVL.

This clonotype was recorded many times. The CDR3 nucleotides are TGTGCCAGCAGTGAACAGGGCGGCGGTCCCTACGAGCAGTACTTC. Protein: CASSEQGGGPYEQYF. The chain carries TRBV6-1 and TRBJ2-7; D may be TRBD1 (5 bases). The CDR3 is 15 amino acids. The V end lost 2 bases, the J end lost 2 bases, and 13 bases lay between the germline ends. Germline assignment: CDR1 MNHNS and CDR2 SASEGT.

The rearrangement joins TRBV4-1 to TRBJ2-7, with D perhaps assigned TRBD1 or TRBD2 (5 bases each). The CDR3 covers 14 residues. CDR1 and CDR2 from the germline V gene are MGHRA and YSYEKL. V was cut by 4 bases and J by 2 bases, with 12 bases left in between. The chain's CDR3 is CASSPGPTTYEQYF. The CDR3 coding sequence is TGCGCCAGCAGCCCGGGGCCGACCACCTACGAGCAGTACTTC.

This clonotype has a handful of counts. The V and J genes are TRBV5-6 and TRBJ2-7; tentatively, D is TRBD1 (6 bases). The V gene lost 2 bases and the J gene lost 0 bases, with 18 bases spanning the gap. Germline V gives CDR1 SGHDT, CDR2 YYEEEE. The CDR3 consists of 17 residues. Here the CDR3 reads CASSFYLGAASSYEQYF. The CDR3 DNA reads TGTGCCAGCAGCTTTTATCTGGGGGCGGCCAGCTCCTACGAGCAGTACTTC.

This clonotype was picked up many times. The rearrangement uses TRBV10-3 and TRBJ2-3, with D perhaps assigned TRBD1 or TRBD2 (5 bases each). CDR3 length: 16 residues. Deletions cut 6 bases from V and 0 bases from J, with 16 bases between. CDR1 is ENHRY, CDR2 SYGVKD, per germline. In DNA form, the CDR3 reads TGTGCCATCAGGGGAGCAACAGGACCTAGCACAGATACGCAGTATTTT. It yields the protein CAIRGATGPSTDTQYF.

This rearrangement joins TRBV13 to TRBJ2-6; 12 bases align to TRBD1. The trim removed 5 bases at V and 3 bases at J, leaving 8 bases unmatched. Germline lookup yields CDR1 PRHDT and CDR2 FYEKMQ (reference sequence). This CDR3 has 18 residues. CDR3 sequence reads: CASSHPGTGGLGANVLTF. CDR3 DNA: TGTGCCAGCAGCCACCCGGGGACAGGGGGCCTTGGGGCCAACGTCCTGACTTTC.

J is TRBJ1-1 and V is TRBV20-1; possibly TRBD1 for D (5 bases). The CDR3 extends over 13 amino acids. V shed 5 bases and J shed 0 bases, with 10 bases lying between them. Looked up from germline, CDR1 is DFQATT and CDR2 is SNEGSKA (reference sequence). CDR3 amino acids: CSAPGAMNTEAFF. CDR3 DNA sequence: TGCAGTGCTCCCGGGGCTATGAACACTGAAGCTTTCTTT.

This clonotype was counted at least ten times. The chain employs TRBV12-3 or TRBV12-4 and TRBJ2-5; D uncertain. The CDR3 length is 13 residues. V shed 5 bases and J shed 3 bases, with 10 bases lying between them. The CDR3 DNA sequence: TGTGCCAGCAGTCGACCCTCCAAAGAGACCCAGTACTTC. Residues: CASSRPSKETQYF.

This clonotype was seen more than once but under ten times. The chain couples TRBV4-2 to TRBJ2-7; a possible D gene is TRBD1 (6 bases). Between the trimmed V and J ends, which lost 9 bases and 6 bases, there was a span of 21 bases. In germline, CDR1 is LGHNA, CDR2 YNFKEQ. CDR3 length: 14 amino acids. CDR3 DNA sequence: TGTGCCAGAGTATACAGGGTAAGACCCAGCGAGCAGTACTTC. Translation: CARVYRVRPSEQYF.

This rearrangement joins TRBV5-6 to TRBJ2-5, with D unresolved. The V gene lost 1 base and the J gene lost 3 bases, with 13 bases spanning the gap. Germline CDR1 and CDR2: SGHDT and YYEEEE. This CDR3 is 15 amino acids long. CDR3 protein: CASSLLDGWEETQYF. The CDR3 DNA reads as TGTGCCAGCAGCTTGTTAGATGGTTGGGAAGAGACCCAGTACTTC.

This clonotype was detected a few times. The rearrangement joins TRBV15 to TRBJ2-1; 12 bases line up with TRBD1. From germline, CDR1 is LNHNV and CDR2 YYDKDF (reference sequence). This CDR3 is built from 16 residues. The trim removed 3 bases at V and 9 bases at J, leaving 9 bases unmatched. CDR3 in amino acids: CATSRHSGTGGTEQFF. CDR3 DNA sequence: TGTGCCACCAGCAGGCATTCCGGGACAGGGGGCACTGAGCAGTTCTTC.

This clonotype was detected only a few times. This sequence joins TRBV2 and TRBJ2-4; TRBD1 matches at 7 bases. Losses at the gene ends were 5 bases for V and 6 bases for J; bases not matched to a gene: 10. The CDR3 contains 15 residues. CDR1 and CDR2 from the germline V gene are SNHLY and FYNNEI. The CDR3 DNA is TGTGCCAGCAGTTCAACCGGGACAGAGACAAACATTCAGTACTTC. It specifies CASSSTGTETNIQYF. Full variable domain (outside the CDR3, taken from reference TRBV2 and TRBJ2-4): EPEVTQTPSHQVTQMGQEVILRCVPISNHLYFYWYRQILGQKVEFLVSFYNNEISEKSEIFDDQFSVERPDGSNFTLKIRSTKLEDSAMYFCASSSTGTETNIQYFGAGTRLSVL.